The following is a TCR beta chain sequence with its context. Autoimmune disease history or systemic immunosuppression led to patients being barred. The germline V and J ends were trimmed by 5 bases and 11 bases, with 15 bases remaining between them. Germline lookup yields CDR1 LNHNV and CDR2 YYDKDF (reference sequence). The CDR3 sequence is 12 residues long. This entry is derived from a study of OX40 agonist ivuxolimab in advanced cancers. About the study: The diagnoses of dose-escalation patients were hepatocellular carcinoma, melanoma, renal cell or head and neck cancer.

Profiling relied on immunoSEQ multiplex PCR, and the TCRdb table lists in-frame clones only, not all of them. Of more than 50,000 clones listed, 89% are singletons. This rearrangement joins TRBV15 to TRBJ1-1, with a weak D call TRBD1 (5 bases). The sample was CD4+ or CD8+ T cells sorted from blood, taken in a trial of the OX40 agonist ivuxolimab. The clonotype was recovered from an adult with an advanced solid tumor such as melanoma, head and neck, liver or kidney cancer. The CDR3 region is CATSGTGLRAFF. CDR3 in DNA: TGTGCCACCAGCGGAACGGGACTACGGGCTTTCTTT. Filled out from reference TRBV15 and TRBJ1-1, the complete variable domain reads DAMVIQNPRYQVTQFGKPVTLSCSQTLNHNVMYWYQQKSSQAPKLLFHYYDKDFNNEADTPDNFQSRRPNTSFCFLDIRSPGLGDTAMYLCATSGTGLRAFFGQGTRLTVV.